This is a list of T cell receptor beta chains from one sample in a study of T cell responses to AZD1222 COVID-19 vaccine. Method: immunoSEQ multiplex PCR; TCRdb's copy keeps in-frame clones and lacks some. The data contain 100,000 to 150,000 clones, roughly 91% of them singletons. Sequenced material: peripheral blood, taken 28 days after the second AZD1222 dose. Receptors were obtained from an adult who received the AZD1222 COVID-19 vaccine. Each CDR3 is given with its conserved first and last residue. D genes are given only for firm matches. Some rows mark clone size as missing; the rest say once, few, many or name a class of expanded clone.

V,J,D,size,DNA,CDR3
TRBV2,TRBJ1-1,NA,NA,TGTGCCAGCAGTGGACAGCCGAACACTGAAGCTTTCTTT,CASSGQPNTEAFF
TRBV7-8,TRBJ2-2,NA,NA,TGTGCCAGCAGCCCTAGAATGTTCGACACCGGGGAGCTGTTTTTT,CASSPRMFDTGELFF
TRBV5-1,TRBJ2-6,NA,NA,TGCGCCAGCACCCCGGATCTCTCTGGGGCCAACGTCCTGACTTTC,CASTPDLSGANVLTF
TRBV4-1,TRBJ2-3,NA,NA,TGCGCCAGCAGCCAAGATCCCCCAGATACGCAGTATTTT,CASSQDPPDTQYF
TRBV3-1/TRBV3-2,TRBJ2-1,TRBD2,NA,TGTGCCAGCAGCAACGCCGGGACTAGCGGGTACAATGAGCAGTTCTTC,CASSNAGTSGYNEQFF
TRBV7-9,TRBJ2-1,NA,NA,TGTGCCAGCAGCTTATCGGCTAGTAGTGAGCAGTTCTTC,CASSLSASSEQFF
TRBV6-6,TRBJ2-3,TRBD2,NA,TGTGCCAGCAGTGGATCCGGGACTAGCGGGAGGGCCGTTGGCACAGATACGCAGTATTTT,CASSGSGTSGRAVGTDTQYF
TRBV29-1,TRBJ1-2,TRBD1,NA,TGCAGCGTGTCCGGGACAGGGGGGTACTATGGCTACACCTTC,CSVSGTGGYYGYTF
TRBV7-9,TRBJ1-6,NA,NA,TGTGCCAGCAGCTTACAGACGGCCCACGGCGCCCTCCACTTT,CASSLQTAHGALHF
TRBV7-3,TRBJ2-6,NA,NA,TGTGCCAGCAGCTCTCGGCAGGGTTTTTACTCTGGGGCCAACGTCCTGACTTTC,CASSSRQGFYSGANVLTF
TRBV28,TRBJ2-2,TRBD1,NA,TGTGCCAGCACTTTTACAGGGGACGGGGAGCTGTTTTTT,CASTFTGDGELFF
TRBV19,TRBJ2-2,NA,once,TGTGCCAGTAGTATGATGTCCGGTCCGAACACCGGGGAGCTGTTTTTT,CASSMMSGPNTGELFF
TRBV19,TRBJ2-1,TRBD1,once,TGTGCCAGTAGTATAGACAGGGGGCGCACCAATGAGCAGTTCTTC,CASSIDRGRTNEQFF
TRBV19,TRBJ1-5,TRBD1,NA,TGTGCCAGTAGTCTCCGGGACAGTGGAGGGGATCAGCCCCAGCATTTT,CASSLRDSGGDQPQHF
TRBV11-1,TRBJ2-7,NA,once,TGTGCCAGCAGTACCCAGGGTTACGAGCAGTACTTC,CASSTQGYEQYF
TRBV13,TRBJ2-6,NA,NA,TGTGCCAGCAGGCGCAGGGGGGGCTCTGGGGCCAACGTCCTGACTTTC,CASRRRGGSGANVLTF